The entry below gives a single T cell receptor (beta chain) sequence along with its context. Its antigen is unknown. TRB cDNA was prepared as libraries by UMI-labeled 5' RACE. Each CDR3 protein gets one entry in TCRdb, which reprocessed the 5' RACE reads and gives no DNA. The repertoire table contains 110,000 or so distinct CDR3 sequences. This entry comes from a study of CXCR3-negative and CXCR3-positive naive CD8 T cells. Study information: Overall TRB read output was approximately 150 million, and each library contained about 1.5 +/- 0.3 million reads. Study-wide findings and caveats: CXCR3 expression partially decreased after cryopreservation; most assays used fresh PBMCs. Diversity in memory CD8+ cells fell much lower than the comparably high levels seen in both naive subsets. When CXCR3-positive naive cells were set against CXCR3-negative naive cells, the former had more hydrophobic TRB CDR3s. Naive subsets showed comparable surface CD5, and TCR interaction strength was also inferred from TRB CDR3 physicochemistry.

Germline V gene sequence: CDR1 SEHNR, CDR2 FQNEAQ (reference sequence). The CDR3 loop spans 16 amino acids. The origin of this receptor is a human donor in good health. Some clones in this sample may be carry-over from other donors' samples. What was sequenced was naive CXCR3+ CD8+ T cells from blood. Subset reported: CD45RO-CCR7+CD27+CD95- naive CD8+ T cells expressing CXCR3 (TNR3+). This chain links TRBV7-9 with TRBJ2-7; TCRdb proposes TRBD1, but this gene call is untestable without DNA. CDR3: CASSTTADRVSYEQYF.